This T cell receptor (beta chain) comes out of a study of blood T cell repertoires in COVID-19. Turning to the study itself: Acute and convalescent COVID-19 specimens originated in the United States, Italy and Spain. PBMCs, B-cell-depleted T cells, or T cells provided the cDNA or gDNA that made up the material.

Authors' processing steps: Amplification of reference gene primers was used by the study to estimate nucleated cell counts. Repertoires were generated with immunoSEQ multiplex PCR, while TCRdb's copy carries only in-frame clones and drops some. V and J calls and clone size come straight from that table; D and trimming were deduced from the DNA. The sample includes roughly 180,000 clones, more than 75% of them seen just once. V was trimmed by 3 bases and J by 2 bases, leaving 13 bases between them. From germline, CDR1 is KGHSH and CDR2 LQKENI. This CDR3 region has 15 residues. The V call is TRBV18, the J call TRBJ1-1; no clear D. The sequencing sample was made of peripheral blood. The sequence was collected from a woman aged 45-59 years with active or convalescent COVID-19. DNA for the CDR3: TGTGCCAGCTCACCGCGGGGAGAGAGCAACACTGAAGCTTTCTTT. This encodes CASSPRGESNTEAFF.